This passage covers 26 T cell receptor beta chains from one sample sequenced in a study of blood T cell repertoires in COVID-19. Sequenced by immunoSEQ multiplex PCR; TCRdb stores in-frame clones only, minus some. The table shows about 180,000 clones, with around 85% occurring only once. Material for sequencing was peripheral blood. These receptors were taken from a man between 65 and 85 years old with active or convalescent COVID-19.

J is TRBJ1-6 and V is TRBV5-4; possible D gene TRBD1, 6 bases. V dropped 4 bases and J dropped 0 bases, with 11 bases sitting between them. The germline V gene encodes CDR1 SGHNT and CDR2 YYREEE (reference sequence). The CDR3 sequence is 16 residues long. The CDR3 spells CASSLTGSSYNSPLHF. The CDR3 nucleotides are TGTGCCAGCAGCCTCACAGGGAGCTCCTATAATTCACCCCTCCACTTT.

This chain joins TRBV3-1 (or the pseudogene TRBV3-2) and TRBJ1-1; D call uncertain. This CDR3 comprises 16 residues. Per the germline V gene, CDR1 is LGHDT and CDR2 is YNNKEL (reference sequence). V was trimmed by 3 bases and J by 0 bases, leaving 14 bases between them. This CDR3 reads CASSHSRGNLNTEAFF. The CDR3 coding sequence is TGTGCCAGCAGCCATTCCCGGGGAAACCTGAACACTGAAGCTTTCTTT.

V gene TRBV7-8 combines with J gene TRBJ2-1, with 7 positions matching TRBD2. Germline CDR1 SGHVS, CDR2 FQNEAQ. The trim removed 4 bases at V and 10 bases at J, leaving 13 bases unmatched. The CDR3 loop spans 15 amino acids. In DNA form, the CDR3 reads TGTGCCAGCAGCTCTTCTCGTACTAGCGTAAGGGAGCAGTTCTTC. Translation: CASSSSRTSVREQFF.

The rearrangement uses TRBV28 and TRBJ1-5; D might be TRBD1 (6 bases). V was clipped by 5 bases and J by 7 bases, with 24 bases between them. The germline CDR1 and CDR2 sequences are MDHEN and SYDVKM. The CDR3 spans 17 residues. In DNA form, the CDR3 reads TGTGCCAGCAGTCCACCCCCCGGGGGGCGCGGGGTCCAGCCCCAGCATTTT. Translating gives CASSPPPGGRGVQPQHF.

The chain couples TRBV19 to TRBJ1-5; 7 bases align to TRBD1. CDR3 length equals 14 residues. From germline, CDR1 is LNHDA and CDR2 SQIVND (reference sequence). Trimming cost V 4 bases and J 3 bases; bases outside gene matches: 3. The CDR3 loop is CASSKGQNNQPQHF. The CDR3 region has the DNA TGTGCCAGTAGTAAGGGACAGAACAATCAGCCCCAGCATTTT.

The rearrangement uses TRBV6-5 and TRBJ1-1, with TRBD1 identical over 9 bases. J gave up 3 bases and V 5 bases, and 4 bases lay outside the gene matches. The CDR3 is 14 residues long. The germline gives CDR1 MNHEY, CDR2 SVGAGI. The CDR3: CASSRTGVDTEAFF. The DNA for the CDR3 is TGTGCCAGCAGTAGGACAGGGGTGGACACTGAAGCTTTCTTT.

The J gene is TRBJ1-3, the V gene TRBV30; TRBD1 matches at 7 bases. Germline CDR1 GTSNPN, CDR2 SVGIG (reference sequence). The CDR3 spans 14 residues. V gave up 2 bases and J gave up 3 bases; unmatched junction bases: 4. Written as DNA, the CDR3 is TGTGCCTGGAGTACAGGGGAAGGTGGAAACACCATATATTTT. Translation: CAWSTGEGGNTIYF. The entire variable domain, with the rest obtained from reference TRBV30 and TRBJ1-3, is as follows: SQTIHQWPATLVQPVGSPLSLECTVEGTSNPNLYWYRQAAGRGLQLLFYSVGIGQISSEVPQNLSASRPQDRQFILSSKKLLLSDSGFYLCAWSTGEGGNTIYFGEGSWLTVV.

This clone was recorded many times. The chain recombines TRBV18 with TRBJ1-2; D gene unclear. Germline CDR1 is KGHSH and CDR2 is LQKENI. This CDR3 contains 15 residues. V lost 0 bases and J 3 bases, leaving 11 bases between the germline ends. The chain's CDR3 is CASSPPTDLHYGYTF. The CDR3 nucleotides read TGTGCCAGCTCACCACCTACAGATCTGCACTATGGCTACACCTTC.

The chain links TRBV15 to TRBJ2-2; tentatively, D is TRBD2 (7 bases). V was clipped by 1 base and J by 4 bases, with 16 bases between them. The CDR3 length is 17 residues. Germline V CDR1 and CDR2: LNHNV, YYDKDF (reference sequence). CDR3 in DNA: TGTGCCACCAGCAGAGCTTTCGGGGGGCGCGGCACCGGGGAGCTGTTTTTT. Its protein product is CATSRAFGGRGTGELFF.

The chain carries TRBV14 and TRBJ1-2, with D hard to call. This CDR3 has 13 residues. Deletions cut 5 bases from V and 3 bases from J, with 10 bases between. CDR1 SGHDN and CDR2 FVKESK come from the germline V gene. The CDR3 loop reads CASSVSLDYGYTF. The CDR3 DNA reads TGTGCCAGCAGCGTGAGCCTAGACTATGGCTACACCTTC.

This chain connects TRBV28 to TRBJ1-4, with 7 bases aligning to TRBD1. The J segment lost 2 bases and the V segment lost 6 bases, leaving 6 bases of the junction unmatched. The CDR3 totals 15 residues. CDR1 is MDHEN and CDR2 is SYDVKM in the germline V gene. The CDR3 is CASRPTGRTNEKLFF. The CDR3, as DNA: TGTGCCAGCAGGCCGACAGGGAGGACTAATGAAAAACTGTTTTTT.

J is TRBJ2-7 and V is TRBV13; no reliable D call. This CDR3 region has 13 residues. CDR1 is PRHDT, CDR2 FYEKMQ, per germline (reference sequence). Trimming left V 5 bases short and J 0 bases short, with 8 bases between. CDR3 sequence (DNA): TGTGCCAGCAGCCCGTCGAGCTCCTACGAGCAGTACTTC. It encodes CASSPSSSYEQYF.

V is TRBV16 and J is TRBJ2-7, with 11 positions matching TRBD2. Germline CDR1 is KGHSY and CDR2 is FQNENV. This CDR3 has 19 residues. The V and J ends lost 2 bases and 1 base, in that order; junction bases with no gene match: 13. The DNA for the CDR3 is TGTGCCAGCAGCCAAAGGTCCTCCGGGACTAGCGGTTCTTCCTACGAGCAGTACTTC. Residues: CASSQRSSGTSGSSYEQYF.

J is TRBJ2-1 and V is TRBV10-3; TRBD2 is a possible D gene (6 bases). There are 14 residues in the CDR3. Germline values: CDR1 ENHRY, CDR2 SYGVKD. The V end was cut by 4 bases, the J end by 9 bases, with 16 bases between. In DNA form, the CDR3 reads TGTGCCATCAGTGTAACGGGGGATGGGGCTGAGCAGTTCTTC. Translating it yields CAISVTGDGAEQFF.

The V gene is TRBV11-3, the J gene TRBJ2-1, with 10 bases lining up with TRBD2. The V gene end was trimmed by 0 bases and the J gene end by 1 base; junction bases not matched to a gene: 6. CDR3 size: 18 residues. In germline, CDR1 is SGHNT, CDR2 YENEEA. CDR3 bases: TGTGCCAGCAGCTTAGAGAAGGCTAGCGGGAGTTCCTACAATGAGCAGTTCTTC. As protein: CASSLEKASGSSYNEQFF.

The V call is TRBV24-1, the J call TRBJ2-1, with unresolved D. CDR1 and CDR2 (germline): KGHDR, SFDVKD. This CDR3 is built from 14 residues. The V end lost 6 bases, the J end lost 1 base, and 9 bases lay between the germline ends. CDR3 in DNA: TGTGCCACCAGTAGAGGCGGATCCTACAATGAGCAGTTCTTC. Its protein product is CATSRGGSYNEQFF.

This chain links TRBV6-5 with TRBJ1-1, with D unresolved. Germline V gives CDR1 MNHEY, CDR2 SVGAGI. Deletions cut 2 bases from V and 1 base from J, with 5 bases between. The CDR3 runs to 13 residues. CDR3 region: CASSYLWNTEAFF. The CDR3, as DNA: TGTGCCAGCAGTTACCTCTGGAACACTGAAGCTTTCTTT.

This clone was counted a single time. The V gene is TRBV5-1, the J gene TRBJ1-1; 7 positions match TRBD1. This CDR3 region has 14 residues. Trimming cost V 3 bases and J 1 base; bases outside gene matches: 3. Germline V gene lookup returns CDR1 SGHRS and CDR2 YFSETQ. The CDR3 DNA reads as TGCGCCAGCAGCTCGTACAGGGGGAACACTGAAGCTTTCTTT. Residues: CASSSYRGNTEAFF.

This CDR3 reads CASSRDRGHADTQYF. The CDR3 nucleotides are TGTGCCAGCAGCCGGGACAGGGGGCATGCAGATACGCAGTATTTT. The genes are TRBV7-2 and TRBJ2-3; 12 positions match TRBD1. The CDR3 loop spans 15 amino acids. Germline loops: CDR1 SGHTA, CDR2 FQGNSA. Trimming cost V 5 bases and J 4 bases; bases outside gene matches: 4.

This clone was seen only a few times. CDR3 protein: CASASGSYNEQFF. CDR3 nucleotide sequence: TGTGCCAGCGCAAGCGGGTCCTACAATGAGCAGTTCTTC. J is TRBJ2-1 and V is TRBV27; a possible D gene is TRBD2 (6 bases). Trimming shortened V by 8 bases and J by 1 base, and 9 bases separated the two germline ends. The CDR3 spans 13 residues. The V gene's germline CDR1 is MNHEY and CDR2 SMNVEV (reference sequence).

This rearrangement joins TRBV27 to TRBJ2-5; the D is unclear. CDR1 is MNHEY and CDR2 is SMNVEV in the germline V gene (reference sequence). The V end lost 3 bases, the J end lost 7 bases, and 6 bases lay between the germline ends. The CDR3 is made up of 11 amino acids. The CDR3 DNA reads TGTGCCAGCAGTTTCCGCGGGACCCAGTACTTC. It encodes CASSFRGTQYF.

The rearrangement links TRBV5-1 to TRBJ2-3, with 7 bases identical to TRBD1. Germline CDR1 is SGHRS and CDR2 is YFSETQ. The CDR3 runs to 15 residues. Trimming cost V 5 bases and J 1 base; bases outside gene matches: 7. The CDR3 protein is CASSPRDSRTDTQYF. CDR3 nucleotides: TGCGCCAGCAGTCCACGGGACAGTCGCACAGATACGCAGTATTTT.

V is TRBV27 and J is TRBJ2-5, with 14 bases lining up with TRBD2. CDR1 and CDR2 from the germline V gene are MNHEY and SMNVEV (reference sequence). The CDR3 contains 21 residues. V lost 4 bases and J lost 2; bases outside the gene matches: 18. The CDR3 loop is CASSSRPPGLAGAPLQETQYF. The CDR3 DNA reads TGTGCCAGCAGTTCTCGACCTCCGGGACTAGCGGGAGCCCCACTACAAGAGACCCAGTACTTC.

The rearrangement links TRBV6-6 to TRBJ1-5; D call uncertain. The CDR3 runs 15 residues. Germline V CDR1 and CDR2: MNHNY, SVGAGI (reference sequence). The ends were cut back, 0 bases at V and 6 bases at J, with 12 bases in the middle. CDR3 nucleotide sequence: TGTGCCAGCAGTTACTCGTCGGGAGAAGGTCAGCCCCAGCATTTT. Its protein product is CASSYSSGEGQPQHF.

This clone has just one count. This CDR3 is CASSLRGRYGYTF. CDR3 DNA sequence: TGTGCCAGCAGTCTCCGGGGTCGCTATGGCTACACCTTC. V gene TRBV27 combines with J gene TRBJ1-2; D gene uncertain. The germline gives CDR1 MNHEY, CDR2 SMNVEV (reference sequence). The V and J ends lost 5 bases and 4 bases respectively, with 11 bases between them. The CDR3 is made up of 13 amino acids.

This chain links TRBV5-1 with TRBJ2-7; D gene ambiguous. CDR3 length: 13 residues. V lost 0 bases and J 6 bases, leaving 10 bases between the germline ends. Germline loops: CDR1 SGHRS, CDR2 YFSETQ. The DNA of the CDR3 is TGCGCCAGCAGCTTGGTTGGCAGGTTCGAGCAGTACTTC. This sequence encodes CASSLVGRFEQYF. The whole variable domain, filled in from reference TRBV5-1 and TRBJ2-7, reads KAGVTQTPRYLIKTRGQQVTLSCSPISGHRSVSWYQQTPGQGLQFLFEYFSETQRNKGNFPGRFSGRQFSNSRSEMNVSTLELGDSALYLCASSLVGRFEQYFGPGTRLTVT.